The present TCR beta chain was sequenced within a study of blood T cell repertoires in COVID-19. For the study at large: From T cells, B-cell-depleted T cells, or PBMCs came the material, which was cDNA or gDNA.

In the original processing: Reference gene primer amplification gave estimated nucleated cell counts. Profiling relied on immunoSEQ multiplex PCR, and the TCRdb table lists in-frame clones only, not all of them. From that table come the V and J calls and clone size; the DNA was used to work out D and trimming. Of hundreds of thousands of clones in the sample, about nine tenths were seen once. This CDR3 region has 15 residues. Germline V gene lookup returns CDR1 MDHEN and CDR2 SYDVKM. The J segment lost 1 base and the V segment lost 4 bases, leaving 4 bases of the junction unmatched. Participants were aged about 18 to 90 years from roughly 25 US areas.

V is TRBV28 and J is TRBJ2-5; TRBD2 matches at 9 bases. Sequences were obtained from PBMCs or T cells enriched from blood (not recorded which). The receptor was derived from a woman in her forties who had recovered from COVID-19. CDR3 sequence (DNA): TGTGCCAGCAGTTCTGTGCGGGGGGGCCAAGAGACCCAGTACTTC. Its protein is CASSSVRGGQETQYF.